Listed here are 29 T cell receptor beta chains from one sample, sequenced in a study of neoadjuvant anti-PD-1 for oral cavity cancer. The time point: after neoadjuvant nivolumab, at surgical resection. Produced via immunoSEQ multiplex PCR; TCRdb's table is partial and in-frame only. The sample records over 65,000 clones, about 90% being singletons. This sample comprised PBMCs, obtained after nivolumab (anti-PD-1) treatment. The receptor source for this set is a person aged 35-79 years with oral cavity squamous cell carcinoma.

The chain combines TRBV2 with TRBJ2-2; D not certain. Germline V gives CDR1 SNHLY, CDR2 FYNNEI. CDR3 length: 16 amino acids. V shed 3 bases and J shed 4 bases, with 15 bases lying between them. The CDR3 reads CASSELLADLTGELFF. CDR3 DNA: TGTGCCAGCAGTGAGTTGTTGGCCGATCTCACCGGGGAGCTGTTTTTT.

This chain uses TRBV6-9 with TRBJ2-7; possibly TRBD1 for D (6 bases). The CDR3 is 14 residues long. Germline V CDR1 and CDR2: MNHGY, SVAAGI. Between the trimmed V and J ends, which lost 1 base and 0 bases, there was a span of 7 bases. Here the CDR3 DNA reads TGTGCCAGCAGTTATTTACAGGGCTCCTACGAGCAGTACTTC. Translated: CASSYLQGSYEQYF.

The rearrangement joins TRBV2 to TRBJ2-2; a possible D gene is TRBD2 (6 bases). Trimming removed 8 bases from V and 7 bases from J, with 20 bases in between. The CDR3 is 15 amino acids. CDR1 SNHLY and CDR2 FYNNEI come from the germline V gene. The CDR3 nucleotides read TGTGCCAGCGAACCGCACGAGGAGGGTAACGGGGAGCTGTTTTTT. This encodes CASEPHEEGNGELFF. The full variable domain, its missing parts supplied by reference TRBV2 and TRBJ2-2, is EPEVTQTPSHQVTQMGQEVILRCVPISNHLYFYWYRQILGQKVEFLVSFYNNEISEKSEIFDDQFSVERPDGSNFTLKIRSTKLEDSAMYFCASEPHEEGNGELFFGEGSRLTVL.

The rearrangement uses TRBV5-1 and TRBJ2-3; 8 bases match TRBD2. V lost 4 bases to trimming and J lost 3 bases; unmatched junction nucleotides: 7. This CDR3 region has 15 residues. The V gene's germline CDR1 is SGHRS and CDR2 YFSETQ. The CDR3 coding sequence is TGCGCCAGCAGCCGAGGGACTAGAGTTACAGATACGCAGTATTTT. Amino acids: CASSRGTRVTDTQYF.

This CDR3 is CATSSDGNYGYTF. CDR3 nucleotides: TGTGCCACCTCCTCTGACGGAAACTATGGCTACACCTTC. V is TRBV19 and J is TRBJ1-2; D gene uncertain. This CDR3 has 13 residues. V lost 10 bases, J lost 2 bases, and 14 bases lay in between. CDR1 is LNHDA and CDR2 is SQIVND in the germline V gene (reference sequence).

The V call is TRBV1, the J call TRBJ1-4; the table's D call, TRBD1, has no DNA check behind it. TRBV1 corresponds to a pseudogene. This CDR3 spans 16 amino acids. The CDR3, as DNA: TGCACCGGCAGCCAAGTCTTGGGACAGTCAAATGAAAAACTGTTTTTT. Residues: CTGSQVLGQSNEKLFF.

The V call is TRBV2, the J call TRBJ2-7; 7 bases match TRBD2. CDR3 length: 14 residues. With 9 bases clipped from V and 0 bases from J, the junction kept 8 bases outside the gene matches. The V gene's germline CDR1 is SNHLY and CDR2 FYNNEI. Here the CDR3 reads CASRSGASSYEQYF. The CDR3 region has the DNA TGTGCCAGTAGGAGCGGGGCAAGCTCCTACGAGCAGTACTTC. Full variable domain (outside the CDR3, taken from reference TRBV2 and TRBJ2-7): EPEVTQTPSHQVTQMGQEVILRCVPISNHLYFYWYRQILGQKVEFLVSFYNNEISEKSEIFDDQFSVERPDGSNFTLKIRSTKLEDSAMYFCASRSGASSYEQYFGPGTRLTVT.

This chain uses TRBV6-5 with TRBJ1-5; D gene uncertain. The CDR3 sequence is 13 residues long. The ends were cut back, 3 bases at V and 6 bases at J, with 9 bases in the middle. Germline V gene data show CDR1 as MNHEY and CDR2 as SVGAGI. The CDR3 coding sequence is TGTGCCAGCAGTTATAAGGTCAGTCAGCCCCAGCATTTT. As protein: CASSYKVSQPQHF.

CDR3 in DNA: TGTGCCAGCAGTTTCTGGACAGGGTCTGGCTACACCTTC. Translating gives CASSFWTGSGYTF. This chain connects TRBV28 to TRBJ1-2; TRBD1 matches at 8 bases. Germline loops: CDR1 MDHEN, CDR2 SYDVKM. The CDR3 has 13 residues. J gave up 7 bases and V 3 bases, and 4 bases lay outside the gene matches.

The chain is built from TRBV5-5 and TRBJ2-5, with D perhaps being TRBD1 or TRBD2 (5 bases each). CDR3 length: 14 amino acids. V was shortened by 2 bases and J by 5 bases, with 13 bases between the two germline ends. CDR1 and CDR2 (germline): SGHKS, YYEKEE (reference sequence). CDR3 bases: TGTGCCAGCAGCTTCGGGACGAGGTGGGAGACCCAGTACTTC. It is translated as CASSFGTRWETQYF.

The rearrangement links TRBV19 to TRBJ2-1; D is possibly TRBD2 (5 bases). Germline V CDR1 and CDR2: LNHDA, SQIVND (reference sequence). Trimming removed 6 bases from V and 0 bases from J, with 12 bases in between. This CDR3 has 15 residues. The CDR3 nucleotides read TGTGCCAGTAGGCCTAGCCCACGCTCCTACAATGAGCAGTTCTTC. Amino acids: CASRPSPRSYNEQFF. The whole variable domain, remainder taken from reference TRBV19 and TRBJ2-1, is DGGITQSPKYLFRKEGQNVTLSCEQNLNHDAMYWYRQDPGQGLRLIYYSQIVNDFQKGDIAEGYSVSREKKESFPLTVTSAQKNPTAFYLCASRPSPRSYNEQFFGPGTRLTVL.

This rearrangement joins TRBV2 to TRBJ2-1, with TRBD2 matching 7 bases. The junction had 15 bases not matched to a gene; V was cut back by 2 bases and J by 5 bases. Germline-derived CDR1 and CDR2 are SNHLY and FYNNEI. The CDR3 runs to 18 residues. CDR3 sequence (DNA): TGTGCCAGCAGTGAAAGCGGGGAAGGGATGGGAACAAACAATGAGCAGTTCTTC. This gives the protein CASSESGEGMGTNNEQFF.

This chain joins TRBV7-9 and TRBJ2-2; 7 bases match TRBD2. The CDR3 length is 12 residues. Germline CDR1 and CDR2: SEHNR and FQNEAQ (reference sequence). The V and J ends lost 10 bases and 6 bases, in that order; junction bases with no gene match: 5. As DNA, the CDR3 is TGTGCCACCAAGGGAGGGTCCGGGGAGCTGTTTTTT. Translation: CATKGGSGELFF.

The CDR3: CASSSGQGWADTQYF. CDR3 nucleotides: TGTGCCAGCAGCTCCGGGCAGGGTTGGGCAGATACGCAGTATTTT. This chain uses TRBV6-1 with TRBJ2-3, with TRBD1 as a possible D gene (5 bases). The CDR3 sequence is 15 residues long. The germline V gene has CDR1 MNHNS and CDR2 SASEGT. Trimming cost V 6 bases and J 4 bases, with 17 bases left between them.

The rearrangement links TRBV5-1 to TRBJ2-7, with D perhaps TRBD1 (5 bases). This CDR3 contains 17 residues. V lost 0 bases and J 2 bases, leaving 18 bases between the germline ends. The germline CDR1 and CDR2 sequences are SGHRS and YFSETQ. The CDR3 region is CASSLGQGQTYPYEQYF. Here the CDR3 DNA reads TGCGCCAGCAGCTTGGGCCAGGGCCAAACGTATCCCTACGAGCAGTACTTC. Full variable domain (rest looked up from reference TRBV5-1 and TRBJ2-7): KAGVTQTPRYLIKTRGQQVTLSCSPISGHRSVSWYQQTPGQGLQFLFEYFSETQRNKGNFPGRFSGRQFSNSRSEMNVSTLELGDSALYLCASSLGQGQTYPYEQYFGPGTRLTVT.

The chain combines TRBV4-1 with TRBJ2-1; D gene uncertain. The germline gives CDR1 MGHRA, CDR2 YSYEKL. The V gene lost 0 bases and the J gene lost 0 bases, with 12 bases spanning the gap. The CDR3 totals 17 residues. CDR3 loop: CASSQDWRRSSYNEQFF. The CDR3 nucleotides read TGCGCCAGCAGCCAAGATTGGCGGAGAAGCTCCTACAATGAGCAGTTCTTC.

This clone was observed a handful of times. This chain uses TRBV28 with TRBJ1-2; perhaps TRBD1 as D (6 bases). The CDR3 has 18 amino acids. CDR1 and CDR2 (germline): MDHEN, SYDVKM. V was pared by 3 bases and J by 0 bases, with 20 bases between. The CDR3 region is CASSFSWGQPEPNYGYTF. Written as DNA, the CDR3 is TGTGCCAGCAGTTTTTCCTGGGGACAACCGGAGCCTAACTATGGCTACACCTTC.

The gene calls are TRBV10-3 and TRBJ1-4, with D unclear. Germline loops: CDR1 ENHRY, CDR2 SYGVKD. The V gene lost 2 bases and the J gene lost 15 bases, with 31 bases spanning the gap. The CDR3 length is 18 residues. CDR3 DNA: TGTGCCATCAGTGAGCACCAAAGTGGTTCGAGGACGGATCCATGGTTGTTTTTT. Protein sequence: CAISEHQSGSRTDPWLFF.

The chain uses TRBV6-1 and TRBJ2-5, with 7 bases lining up with TRBD2. Germline V lookup: CDR1 MNHNS, CDR2 SASEGT. This CDR3 has 16 residues. J lost 4 bases, V lost 2 bases, and 10 bases had no gene match. The CDR3 reads CASSETPRRGSETQYF. The CDR3 DNA follows: TGTGCCAGCAGTGAAACCCCCCGGCGGGGGTCAGAGACCCAGTACTTC.

This chain uses TRBV28 with TRBJ1-5, with D perhaps TRBD1 (5 bases). CDR1 and CDR2 from the germline V gene are MDHEN and SYDVKM. V was trimmed by 5 bases and J by 2 bases, leaving 13 bases between them. This CDR3 region has 15 residues. The CDR3 region has the DNA TGTGCCAGCAGTACAGCAGGGTTCGGCAATCAGCCCCAGCATTTT. Translated, it gives CASSTAGFGNQPQHF.

The CDR3 loop reads CAISESPTGQGLYSPLHF. The CDR3 DNA follows: TGTGCCATCAGTGAGTCCCCAACCGGACAGGGCCTCTATTCACCCCTCCACTTT. The rearrangement uses TRBV10-3 and TRBJ1-6; TRBD1 agrees at 8 bases. The CDR3 covers 18 residues. The V gene's germline CDR1 is ENHRY and CDR2 SYGVKD. V lost 0 bases and J lost 8; bases outside the gene matches: 12.

The CDR3 region has the DNA TGCGCCAGCAGCCAAGCAGGACGGGAGGGCCCCAAAAACATTCAGTACTTC. This gives the protein CASSQAGREGPKNIQYF. The chain joins TRBV4-1 to TRBJ2-4, with 8 bases aligning to TRBD2. CDR3 length: 17 residues. J gave up 2 bases and V 1 base, and 7 bases lay outside the gene matches. Germline V gives CDR1 MGHRA, CDR2 YSYEKL.

J is TRBJ2-2 and V is TRBV28; 7 bases are shared with TRBD1. This CDR3 region has 15 residues. CDR1 is MDHEN, CDR2 SYDVKM, per germline. Trimming at V came to 6 bases and at J to 4 bases, leaving 8 bases not matched to a gene. The CDR3 coding sequence is TGTGCCAGCAGGCTTCGACAGGGTGGCACCGGGGAGCTGTTTTTT. Protein product: CASRLRQGGTGELFF.

The rearrangement uses TRBV5-1 and TRBJ2-1; D uncertain. Per the germline V gene, CDR1 is SGHRS and CDR2 is YFSETQ. The CDR3 is 14 residues long. V shed 2 bases and J shed 0 bases, with 6 bases lying between them. The CDR3 region is CASSLPNSYNEQFF. CDR3 in DNA: TGCGCCAGCAGCTTACCTAACTCCTACAATGAGCAGTTCTTC.

The chain combines TRBV7-8 with TRBJ1-1; D gene ambiguous. This CDR3 contains 15 residues. V lost 1 base and J 10 bases, leaving 19 bases between the germline ends. Germline lookup yields CDR1 SGHVS and CDR2 FQNEAQ. CDR3 sequence reads: CASSLGYGMTLRAFF. The CDR3 DNA follows: TGTGCCAGCAGCTTAGGATACGGCATGACCCTCAGAGCTTTCTTT.

This rearrangement joins TRBV5-5 to TRBJ1-4; D possibly corresponds to TRBD1 (6 bases). This CDR3 is 15 amino acids long. In germline, CDR1 is SGHKS, CDR2 YYEKEE (reference sequence). Trimming removed 0 bases at V and 4 bases at J, with 10 bases between. CDR3 protein: CASSLVQGGNEKLFF. DNA of the CDR3: TGTGCCAGCAGCTTGGTACAGGGTGGTAATGAAAAACTGTTTTTT.

This chain links TRBV7-8 with TRBJ2-7; D unresolved. V was shortened by 2 bases and J by 4 bases, with 9 bases between the two germline ends. This CDR3 spans 13 amino acids. Germline V gene lookup returns CDR1 SGHVS and CDR2 FQNEAQ. CDR3 loop: CASSLQELYEQYF. CDR3 bases: TGTGCCAGCAGCTTACAGGAGTTATACGAGCAGTACTTC.

Only one count was recorded for this clone. V usage is TRBV11-2 and J usage is TRBJ2-7; TRBD2 might be the D (7 bases). Between the trimmed V and J ends, which lost 4 bases and 2 bases, there was a span of 18 bases. This CDR3 is 16 amino acids long. Germline V gene lookup returns CDR1 SGHAT and CDR2 FQNNGV. DNA of the CDR3: TGTGCCAGCAGCTGGGGGAGGGGGGAGCGGACCTACGAGCAGTACTTC. Translated: CASSWGRGERTYEQYF.

This chain uses TRBV13 with TRBJ2-5, with 8 bases fitting TRBD1. Germline V gene data show CDR1 as PRHDT and CDR2 as FYEKMQ (reference sequence). The CDR3 extends over 16 amino acids. The J segment lost 5 bases and the V segment lost 5 bases, leaving 13 bases of the junction unmatched. As DNA, the CDR3 is TGTGCCAGCAGCAAAGCCTTGGACAGGGCGGAGGAGACCCAGTACTTC. Residues: CASSKALDRAEETQYF.